Listed below are T cell receptor beta chains from one sample, sequenced in a study of OX40 agonist ivuxolimab in advanced cancers. Generated by immunoSEQ multiplex PCR, the TCRdb table keeps only in-frame clones and is missing some. The sample shows 100,000 to 150,000 clones, under 95% of them seen only once. The sequencing here drew on CD4+ or CD8+ T cells sorted from blood, taken in a trial of the OX40 agonist ivuxolimab. Every receptor here comes from an adult with an advanced solid tumor such as melanoma, head and neck, liver or kidney cancer. The conserved cysteine and the conserved F or W are not part of the CDR3 here.

v_gene: TRBV19; j_gene: TRBJ1-1; CDR3aa: ASSIRQGTNTEAF
v_gene: TRBV5-6; j_gene: TRBJ1-6; CDR3aa: ASSLTGPLH
v_gene: TRBV7-2; j_gene: TRBJ2-3; CDR3aa: ASSPGRIITDTQY
v_gene: TRBV7-9; j_gene: TRBJ2-1; CDR3aa: AVNTPSGRGNEQF
v_gene: TRBV21-1; j_gene: TRBJ2-1; CDR3aa: ASSKTAEERDRIYNEQF
v_gene: TRBV19; j_gene: TRBJ1-3; CDR3aa: ASRVSSGNTIY
v_gene: TRBV27; j_gene: TRBJ2-7; CDR3aa: ASHPTSGIYEQY
v_gene: TRBV9; j_gene: TRBJ2-5; CDR3aa: ASSGGAAQETQY
v_gene: TRBV28; j_gene: TRBJ2-1; CDR3aa: ASSGAKPSSYNEQF
v_gene: TRBV5-1; j_gene: TRBJ2-3; CDR3aa: ASSLEGPAPHTDTQY
v_gene: TRBV30; j_gene: TRBJ1-2; CDR3aa: AWLPGANYGYT
v_gene: TRBV7-3; j_gene: TRBJ2-5; CDR3aa: ASSPGTSGRKGETQY
v_gene: TRBV7-2; j_gene: TRBJ2-2; CDR3aa: ASSSGQGSFTGELF
v_gene: TRBV19; j_gene: TRBJ2-5; CDR3aa: ASSIRAGGVETQY
v_gene: TRBV25-1; j_gene: TRBJ1-1; CDR3aa: ASSVGNYMNTEAF
v_gene: TRBV27; j_gene: TRBJ1-2; CDR3aa: ASSSDPRRGRDTNYGYT
v_gene: TRBV28; j_gene: TRBJ1-4; CDR3aa: ASSLMLRAVGNEKLF
v_gene: TRBV11-3; j_gene: TRBJ2-5; CDR3aa: ASSQRTGGAETQY
v_gene: TRBV7-9; j_gene: TRBJ1-1; CDR3aa: ASSLRAGGNTEAF
v_gene: TRBV18; j_gene: TRBJ2-7; CDR3aa: ASSPDLYEQY
v_gene: TRBV30; j_gene: TRBJ2-5; CDR3aa: AWSTLETQY
v_gene: TRBV7-2; j_gene: TRBJ2-3; CDR3aa: ASSEGADTQY
v_gene: TRBV28; j_gene: TRBJ1-2; CDR3aa: ASSISGQYRYGYT
v_gene: TRBV28; j_gene: TRBJ1-1; CDR3aa: ASSPSDRVGNAF
v_gene: TRBV18; j_gene: TRBJ1-1; CDR3aa: ASSPSIEMNTEAF
v_gene: TRBV6-5; j_gene: TRBJ2-2; CDR3aa: ASSYARGTNTGELF
v_gene: TRBV18; j_gene: TRBJ1-1; CDR3aa: ASSLLSGQGAPNTEAF
v_gene: TRBV7-3; j_gene: TRBJ2-7; CDR3aa: ASSLRGRSSYEQY
v_gene: TRBV30; j_gene: TRBJ2-2; CDR3aa: AWNLVGGELF
v_gene: TRBV7-9; j_gene: TRBJ2-3; CDR3aa: ASSLSGDTQY
v_gene: TRBV5-1; j_gene: TRBJ1-5; CDR3aa: ASSLMDSNQPQH
v_gene: TRBV28; j_gene: TRBJ2-6; CDR3aa: ASRPSGANVLT
v_gene: TRBV12-5; j_gene: TRBJ2-1; CDR3aa: ASGPGTSLNEQF
v_gene: TRBV7-2; j_gene: TRBJ2-7; CDR3aa: ASSLGPDTPYEQY
v_gene: TRBV7-3; j_gene: TRBJ1-5; CDR3aa: ASSRRRGTQPQH
v_gene: TRBV19; j_gene: TRBJ2-5; CDR3aa: ASSSGQETQY
v_gene: TRBV29-1; j_gene: TRBJ1-1; CDR3aa: SVGGPEGAAF
v_gene: TRBV5-1; j_gene: TRBJ2-1; CDR3aa: ASSLAYGYPNEQF
v_gene: TRBV6-6; j_gene: TRBJ1-5; CDR3aa: AANVPGSNQPQH
v_gene: TRBV6-1; j_gene: TRBJ1-1; CDR3aa: ASSYLDRAPEAF
v_gene: TRBV4-2; j_gene: TRBJ1-5; CDR3aa: ASSQDWRTNQPQH
v_gene: TRBV18; j_gene: TRBJ2-7; CDR3aa: ASSRSSPYEQY
v_gene: TRBV9; j_gene: TRBJ2-1; CDR3aa: ASSAGGRGYNEQF